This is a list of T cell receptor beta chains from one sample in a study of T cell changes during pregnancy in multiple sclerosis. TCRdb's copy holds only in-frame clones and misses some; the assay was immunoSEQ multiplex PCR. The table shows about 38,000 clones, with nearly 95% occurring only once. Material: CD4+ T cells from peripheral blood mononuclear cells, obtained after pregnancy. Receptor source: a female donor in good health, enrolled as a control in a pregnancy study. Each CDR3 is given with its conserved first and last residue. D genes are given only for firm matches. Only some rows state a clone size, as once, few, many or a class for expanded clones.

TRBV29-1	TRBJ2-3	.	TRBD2	TGCAGCCTACTAATAGCGGGGCGCACAGATACGCAGTATTTT	CSLLIAGRTDTQYF
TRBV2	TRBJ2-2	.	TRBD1	TGTGCCAGCAGCGTCTTTCAGGGGGCGGCCGGGGAGCTGTTTTTT	CASSVFQGAAGELFF
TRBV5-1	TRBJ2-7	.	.	TGCGCCAGCAGCTTGGAAGTCAGGGACGAGCAGTACTTC	CASSLEVRDEQYF
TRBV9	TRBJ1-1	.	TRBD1	TGTGCCAGCACCCTACTGGACAGGCACACTGAAGCTTTCTTT	CASTLLDRHTEAFF
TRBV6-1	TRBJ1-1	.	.	TGTGCCAGCAGTGAACTCCAGGGGCGCACTGAAGCTTTCTTT	CASSELQGRTEAFF
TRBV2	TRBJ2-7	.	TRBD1	TGTGCCAGCACCCCCGGGACAGGCCTCTACGAGCAGTACTTC	CASTPGTGLYEQYF
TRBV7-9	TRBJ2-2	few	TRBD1	TGTGCCAGCAGCACACAGGGGGGCGGGGAGCTGTTTTTT	CASSTQGGGELFF
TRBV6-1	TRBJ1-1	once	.	TGTGCCGCATGCAGGGTCTTTAACACTGAAGCTTTCTTT	CAACRVFNTEAFF
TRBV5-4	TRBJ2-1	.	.	TGTGCCAGCAGCTTGGCGGGTCCGACCTACAATGAGCAGTTCTTC	CASSLAGPTYNEQFF
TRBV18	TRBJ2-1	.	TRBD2	TGTGCCAGCTCACCTAAGACTAGCGGGAGGCCTAACTCCTACAATGAGCAGTTCTTC	CASSPKTSGRPNSYNEQFF
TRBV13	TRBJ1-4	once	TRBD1	TGTGCCAGCAGCCAATCAGGGGGCGGTGAAAAACTGTTTTTT	CASSQSGGGEKLFF
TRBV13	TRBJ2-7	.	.	TGTGCCAGCAGCTTATCTAGCGACCCCTACGAGCAGTACTTC	CASSLSSDPYEQYF
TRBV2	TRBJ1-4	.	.	TGTGCCAGCAGTGCAGGGGCCCCGGGGGAAAAACTGTTTTTT	CASSAGAPGEKLFF
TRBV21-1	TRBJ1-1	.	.	TGTGCCAGCAGCCCCCAGGGAACTAAGACGAACACTGAAGCTTTCTTT	CASSPQGTKTNTEAFF
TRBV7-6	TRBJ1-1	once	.	TGTGCCAGCAGCTTAACCCCCCTAACAGGGATGGGGATCGGCAACACTGAAGCTTTCTTT	CASSLTPLTGMGIGNTEAFF
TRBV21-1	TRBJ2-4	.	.	TGTGCCAGCAGCAACAGGGGCATAGCCAAAAACATTCAGTACTTC	CASSNRGIAKNIQYF
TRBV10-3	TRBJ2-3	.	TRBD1	TGTGCCGAGGGGGGGACAGGGAGGGCAGATACGCAGTATTTT	CAEGGTGRADTQYF
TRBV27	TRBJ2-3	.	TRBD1	TGTGCCAGCAGCCGGGGACAGGGGGCAGTCAGTACAGATACGCAGTATTTT	CASSRGQGAVSTDTQYF
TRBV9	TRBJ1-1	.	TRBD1	TGTGCCAGCAGAGGGGGCCTTATGGGTCGGGTACTGCTCTTT	CASRGGLMGRVLLF
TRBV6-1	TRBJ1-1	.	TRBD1	TGTGCCAGCAGTGAAAGGACAGGGATGAACACTGAAGCTTTCTTT	CASSERTGMNTEAFF
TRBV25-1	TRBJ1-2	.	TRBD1	TGTGCCAGCAGTATTCCCGGGACAGGATTCTATGGCTACACCTTC	CASSIPGTGFYGYTF
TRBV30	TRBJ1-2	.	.	TGCGCCTGGAACACGGGGGTATGGGGCTACACCTTC	CAWNTGVWGYTF
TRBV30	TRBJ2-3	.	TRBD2	TGTGCCTGGAGCCGGGGGGGAGATACGCAGTATTTT	CAWSRGGDTQYF
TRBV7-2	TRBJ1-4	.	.	TGTGCCAGCAGCTTAGCCCAGGGTGAAAAACTGTTTTTT	CASSLAQGEKLFF
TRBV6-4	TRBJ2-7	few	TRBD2	TGTGCCAGCATGGGACTAGCGGGGGGCCGTTACGAGCAGTACTTC	CASMGLAGGRYEQYF
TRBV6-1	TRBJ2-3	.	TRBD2	TGTGCCAGCAGTGAAACTAGCGGGGGGCGGGGAGATACGCAGTATTTT	CASSETSGGRGDTQYF
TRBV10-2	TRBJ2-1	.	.	TGCGCCAGCTGGGGGACTCGGCAGTACAATGAGCAGTTCTTC	CASWGTRQYNEQFF
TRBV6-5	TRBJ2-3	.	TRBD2	TGTGCCTCACGGGGGGTTGTGACAGATACGCAGTATTTT	CASRGVVTDTQYF
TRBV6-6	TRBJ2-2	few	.	TGTGCCAGCAGTTATGACCGGGGGGCGGACACCGGGGAGCTGTTTTTT	CASSYDRGADTGELFF
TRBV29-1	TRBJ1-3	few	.	TGCAGCGCCTTAGTTGGAAACACCATATATTTT	CSALVGNTIYF
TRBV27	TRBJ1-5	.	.	TGTGCCAGCAGTTTTCGGGGGGATCAGCCCCAGCATTTT	CASSFRGDQPQHF
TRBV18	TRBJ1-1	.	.	TGTGCCAGCTCACCGATAAATCGGGGGGCGGGGACTGAAGCTTTCTTT	CASSPINRGAGTEAFF
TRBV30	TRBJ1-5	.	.	TGTGCCTGGGACAGCCATAATCAGCCCCAGCATTTT	CAWDSHNQPQHF
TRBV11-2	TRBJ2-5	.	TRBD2	TGTGCCAGCAGCTTAGAGCCCCTAGGACTAGCCAGGGAGACCCAGTACTTC	CASSLEPLGLARETQYF
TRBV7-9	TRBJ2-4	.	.	TGTGCCAGCACCGGCGCAGGTTTGGTCACACAGTACTTC	CASTGAGLVTQYF
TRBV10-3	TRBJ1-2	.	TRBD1	TGTGCCATCAGTGAGGGACAGGGCTATGGCTACACCTTC	CAISEGQGYGYTF
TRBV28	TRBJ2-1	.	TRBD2	TGTGCCAGCAGCCGAACAGCGGGGGGGCCAAATGAGCAGTTCTTC	CASSRTAGGPNEQFF
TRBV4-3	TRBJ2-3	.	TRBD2	TGCGCCAGCAGCCAAGACCTAGCGGCTAGCACAGATACGCAGTATTTT	CASSQDLAASTDTQYF
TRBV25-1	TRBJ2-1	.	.	TGTGCCAGCAGTGTTGCAGGGCGTGGGCAGTTCTTC	CASSVAGRGQFF
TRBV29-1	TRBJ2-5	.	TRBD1	TGCAGCGGTTTTACAGGGGGGGAGACCCAGTACTTC	CSGFTGGETQYF
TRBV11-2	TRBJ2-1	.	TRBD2	TGTGCCAGCAGCTCAACGGGACTAGCGGGAAGAGACTACAATGAGCAGTTCTTC	CASSSTGLAGRDYNEQFF
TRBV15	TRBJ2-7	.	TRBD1	TGTGCCACCAGCAGAGATTGGCAGGGGGTGAGTGAGCAGTACTTC	CATSRDWQGVSEQYF
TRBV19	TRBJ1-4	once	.	TGTGCCAGTAGTATAGCCGCTCTCGTTGAGGAAAAACTGTTTTTT	CASSIAALVEEKLFF
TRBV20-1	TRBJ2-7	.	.	TGCAGTGCTCAAAGAGATATGCAGTACTTC	CSAQRDMQYF
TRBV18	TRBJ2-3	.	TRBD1	TGTGCCAGCTCCCCAACAGGGGTCTCCACAGATACGCAGTATTTT	CASSPTGVSTDTQYF
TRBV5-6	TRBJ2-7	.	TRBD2	TGTGCCAGCAGCTTGGCGGGAGGGGGAAACGAGCAGTACTTC	CASSLAGGGNEQYF
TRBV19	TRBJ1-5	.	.	TGTGCCAGTAGTAGGAACCGACCGACAAGCAATCAGCCCCAGCATTTT	CASSRNRPTSNQPQHF
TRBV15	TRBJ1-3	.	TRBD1	TGTGCCACCAGCGGAGACAGGGGAGTAAACACCATATATTTT	CATSGDRGVNTIYF
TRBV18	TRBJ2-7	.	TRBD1	TGTGCCAGCTCACCCACCCCTCGGACAGGGGGCTCCTACGAGCAGTACTTC	CASSPTPRTGGSYEQYF
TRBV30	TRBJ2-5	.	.	TGTGCCTGGAGTGGAGGAGAGACCCAGTACTTC	CAWSGGETQYF
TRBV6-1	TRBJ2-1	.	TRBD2	TGTGCCAGCACAGGACTAGCGGGGGTCGGTGAGCAGTTCTTC	CASTGLAGVGEQFF
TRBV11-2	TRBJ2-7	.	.	TGTGCCAGCAGCTTAGGAGATTACGAGCAGTACTTC	CASSLGDYEQYF
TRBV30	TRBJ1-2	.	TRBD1	TGTGCGTGGAAAGCGGGGGGGGCAGGGGGGTATGGCTACACCTTC	CAWKAGGAGGYGYTF
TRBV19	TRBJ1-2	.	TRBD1	TGTGCCAGTAGTCACCGGGACAGCCATAACTATGGCTACACCTTC	CASSHRDSHNYGYTF